These T cell receptor beta chains were read from a single sample in a study of cytotoxic CD8 clonotypes in ibrutinib-treated CLL. Profiled with immunoSEQ multiplex PCR; TCRdb holds only in-frame clones, not every one. The table has tens of thousands of clones, 90% seen once; the top ten hold 2.5% to 3.5%. Sequencing was performed on PBMCs, taken after 12 months of ibrutinib treatment. These receptors were collected from a human donor with chronic lymphocytic leukemia. The CDR3 runs from the conserved cysteine through the conserved F or W. D genes are given only for firm matches. A clone size is listed for some rows: how often the clone was seen (once, few, many), or a class if it is expanded.

>TRBV7-8|.|.|TRBJ2-4
TGTGCCAGCAGCTTAGTTGGCAGGGTGGCCAAAAACATTCAGTACTTC
CASSLVGRVAKNIQYF
>TRBV10-1|TRBD2|.|TRBJ2-3
TGCGCCAGCAGTGAGTCCCAACTAGCGGGAGATAGCACAGATACGCAGTATTTT
CASSESQLAGDSTDTQYF
>TRBV5-1|.|.|TRBJ1-4
TGCGCCAGCAGCCCCGGTCCGGTTGCAACTAATGAAAAACTGTTTTTT
CASSPGPVATNEKLFF
>TRBV18|TRBD1|once|TRBJ2-7
TGTGCCAGCTCATCGGGACAGTTCTACGAGCAGTACTTC
CASSSGQFYEQYF
>TRBV2|.|.|TRBJ2-2
TGTGCCAGCAAAATTTTGCAGAGAAACACCGGGGAGCTGTTTTTT
CASKILQRNTGELFF
>TRBV18|.|.|TRBJ2-1
TGTGCCAGCTCACCACCTAACGGCAATGAGCAGTTCTTC
CASSPPNGNEQFF
>TRBV5-6|TRBD1|once|TRBJ1-5
TGTGCCAGCAGCCCGACAGGGTTGGATCAGCCCCAGCATTTT
CASSPTGLDQPQHF
>TRBV15|TRBD2|.|TRBJ2-1
TGTGCCACCAGCAGAGGAGGGACTAGCGGCTACAATGAGCAGTTCTTC
CATSRGGTSGYNEQFF
>TRBV27|TRBD2|.|TRBJ2-1
TGTGCCAGCAGTTTCACTAGCGGGAGCTCCTACAATGAGCAGTTCTTC
CASSFTSGSSYNEQFF
>TRBV2|.|.|TRBJ2-7
TGTGCCACATCTTATTTCGACGAGCAGTACTTC
CATSYFDEQYF
>TRBV7-9|.|.|TRBJ2-7
TGTGCCAGCAGCCCTAGGCTAGCGCCGGATTGCTACGAGCAGTACTTC
CASSPRLAPDCYEQYF
>TRBV29-1|.|.|TRBJ2-5
TGCAGCGTTGCCATGTGGGCCCCAACTAGGGACCAGTACTTC
CSVAMWAPTRDQYF
>TRBV7-9|.|.|TRBJ2-1
TGTGCCAGCATAGGTTCCTACAATGAGCAGTTCTTC
CASIGSYNEQFF
>TRBV28|TRBD1|.|TRBJ2-7
TGTGCCAGCAGTTTGGCTACAGGGGGCACCTACGAGCAGTACTTC
CASSLATGGTYEQYF
>TRBV6-5|.|.|TRBJ2-7
TGTGCCAGCAGTTACTCCCTAGACAACGACGAGCAGTACTTC
CASSYSLDNDEQYF
>TRBV6-5|.|.|TRBJ1-1
TGTGCCAGCAGTTACTCGCGGCAGAGAGAAGCTTTCTTT
CASSYSRQREAFF
>TRBV27|.|.|TRBJ2-7
TGTGCCAGCAGTTTGGGGGTCAGAAGAAACTACGAGCAGTACTTC
CASSLGVRRNYEQYF
>TRBV4-1|TRBD2|.|TRBJ2-2
TGCGCCAGCAGCCCAAGAGCACTAGCGGGAAACACCGGGGAGCTGTTTTTT
CASSPRALAGNTGELFF
>TRBV21-1|.|.|TRBJ1-1
TGTGCCAGCAGCAAATCGGGGACACCCTATGGAGCTTTCTTT
CASSKSGTPYGAFF
>TRBV7-2|TRBD1|.|TRBJ1-5
TGTGCCAGCAGCTTAACGCGACAGGGGAGCAATCAGCCCCAGCATTTT
CASSLTRQGSNQPQHF
>TRBV29-1|.|.|TRBJ2-6
TGCAGCGTTGTAGAGGACCAGGGATTTGTCAACGTCCTGACTTTC
CSVVEDQGFVNVLTF
>TRBV11-2|TRBD1|.|TRBJ1-5
TGTGCCAGCAGCCGATGCATAGGGGGCTCTTGCAATCAGCCCCAGCATTTT
CASSRCIGGSCNQPQHF
>TRBV5-1|TRBD2|.|TRBJ2-3
TGCGCCAGCAGCTCTAGCGGGAGGGCCAGGACAGATACGCAGTATTTT
CASSSSGRARTDTQYF
>TRBV11-2|TRBD2|.|TRBJ2-7
TGTGCCAGCAGCTATTCAGCGGGAGGGCTTACCTACGAGCAGTACTTC
CASSYSAGGLTYEQYF
>TRBV4-1|TRBD2|.|TRBJ2-7
TGCGCCAGCAGCCAAGTAGGAGGGGTAGCGGGGGACGCCTACGAGCAGTACTTC
CASSQVGGVAGDAYEQYF
>TRBV28|TRBD1|.|TRBJ2-5
TGTGCCGCCAACAGGGGACAGTCTAAAGAGACCCAGTACTTC
CAANRGQSKETQYF
>TRBV5-1|.|.|TRBJ1-2
TGCGCCAGCAGGGTTAGGGAGCAGGGACTTGATGGCTACACCTTC
CASRVREQGLDGYTF
>TRBV6-6|TRBD1|.|TRBJ1-1
TGTGCCAGCAGTTATTCTTGGACAGGCCCGTGGACTGAAGCTTTCTTT
CASSYSWTGPWTEAFF
>TRBV19|TRBD1|.|TRBJ2-3
TGTGCCAGTAGTATCAGGGGACAGTCTTTAACTAGCACAGATACGCAGTATTTT
CASSIRGQSLTSTDTQYF
>TRBV19|TRBD1|.|TRBJ1-4
TGTGCCAGTAGTACCGGGACAGCGTACCTTAATGAAAAACTGTTTTTT
CASSTGTAYLNEKLFF
>TRBV14|.|.|TRBJ1-2
TGTGCCAGCAGCCAAGGCGTACTACAGGGCCAGGGCTACACCTTC
CASSQGVLQGQGYTF
>TRBV19|.|.|TRBJ2-6
TGTGCCAGTAGTATATCAGCCTCTGGGGCCAACGTCCTGACTTTC
CASSISASGANVLTF
>TRBV19|.|.|TRBJ2-1
TGTGCCAGTAGCCCCCTGGGCGGAGGGTACAATGAGCAGTTCTTC
CASSPLGGGYNEQFF
>TRBV7-3|.|.|TRBJ2-3
TGTGCCAGCAGCTTAATTACCAGAGCAGATACGCAGTATTTT
CASSLITRADTQYF
>TRBV7-2|TRBD2|.|TRBJ2-3
TGTGCCAGCAGCTATCCGGGACTAGCGGGGGGCACAGATACGCAGTATTTT
CASSYPGLAGGTDTQYF
>TRBV27|.|.|TRBJ2-3
TGTGCCAGCAGCATGAAGTTCGGAACAGATACGCAGTATTTT
CASSMKFGTDTQYF
>TRBV6-5|.|.|TRBJ2-7
TGTGCCAGCAGAACTAAGGACGCATCCTACGAGCAGTACTTC
CASRTKDASYEQYF
>TRBV7-2|.|.|TRBJ1-1
TGTGCCAGCAGCGAACAGAGGAACACTGAAGCTTTCTTT
CASSEQRNTEAFF
>TRBV7-3|TRBD2|.|TRBJ2-1
TGTGCCAGCAGCTCCCCCACTAGCGGGAGGGCCGATGAGCAGTTCTTC
CASSSPTSGRADEQFF
>TRBV19|.|.|TRBJ2-1
TGTGCCAGTGGCAATGGACCGGGCCTCTCCTACAATGAGCAGTTCTTC
CASGNGPGLSYNEQFF
>TRBV7-9|.|.|TRBJ2-7
TGTGCCAGCAGGACAGACGGGCTGTGGCAGTACTTC
CASRTDGLWQYF
>TRBV18|TRBD1|once|TRBJ2-2
TGTGCCACCCAGGACAGGGGTCGTGCGATCACCGGGGAGCTGTTTTTT
CATQDRGRAITGELFF
>TRBV9|.|once|TRBJ2-7
TGTGCCAGCAGCGTAGCCAGGGGCACCGAGCAGTACTTC
CASSVARGTEQYF
>TRBV11-2|.|few|TRBJ1-5
TGTGCCAGCAGCTTAGGGGGACCGTATAGCAATCAGCCCCAGCATTTT
CASSLGGPYSNQPQHF
>TRBV7-9|TRBD2|.|TRBJ2-5
TGTGCCAGCAGCTTAGCGATGGCGGGAGTAGAGACCCAGTACTTC
CASSLAMAGVETQYF
>TRBV15|.|.|TRBJ2-2
TGTGCCACCAGCAGAGATGGGTTCACGAACACCGGGGAGCTGTTTTTT
CATSRDGFTNTGELFF
>TRBV27|TRBD2|.|TRBJ2-1
TGTGCCAGCAGTTTAGGAGATCGGGGGCTAGCGGGGCTCCTAAGGAAGCAGTTCTTC
CASSLGDRGLAGLLRKQFF
>TRBV7-7|.|.|TRBJ2-1
TGTGCCAGCAGTTTAGACAGAGACTCCTACAATGAGCAGTTCTTC
CASSLDRDSYNEQFF
>TRBV11-2|.|few|TRBJ1-2
TGTGCCAGCAGCCTATCCCCGAGAGGGAGGGGGGTCTATGGCTACACCTTC
CASSLSPRGRGVYGYTF
>TRBV19|.|few|TRBJ1-2
TGTGCCAGCACCTCGGCCGGTTGGTATGGCTACACCTTC
CASTSAGWYGYTF
>TRBV19|TRBD2|few|TRBJ2-7
TGTGCCAGTAGTACCCGTTGGACTAGCGGGAACGTCGAGCAGTACTTC
CASSTRWTSGNVEQYF
>TRBV30|TRBD1|.|TRBJ2-7
TGTGCCTGGAGTGTAGGGACAGATAGCTCCTACGAGCAGTACTTC
CAWSVGTDSSYEQYF
>TRBV28|TRBD1|.|TRBJ2-1
TGTGCCAGCAGACTTCCTGACAGGGGGCCCTACAATGAGCAGTTCTTC
CASRLPDRGPYNEQFF
>TRBV11-3|TRBD1|.|TRBJ1-1
TGTGCCAGCATCAACAGGGGGACTGAAGCTTTCTTT
CASINRGTEAFF
>TRBV11-2|.|once|TRBJ2-2
TGTGCCAGCAGCTTAGACGGGAGGAACACCGGGGAGCTGTTTTTT
CASSLDGRNTGELFF
>TRBV29-1|TRBD1|.|TRBJ2-1
TGCAGCGTTGGAGACAGGGGGTCCAGTGAGCAGTTCTTC
CSVGDRGSSEQFF
>TRBV7-9|.|.|TRBJ2-5
TGTGCCAGCAGCCAACGGGGGCAAGAGACCCAGTACTTC
CASSQRGQETQYF
>TRBV30|.|once|TRBJ2-3
TGTGCCTGGAGTGACGGGCTCACGGGGTCCCCGCAGTATTTT
CAWSDGLTGSPQYF
>TRBV12-5|TRBD1|.|TRBJ2-2
TGTGCTAGTGGTCCCAGACAGGGTAACACCGGGGAGCTGTTTTTT
CASGPRQGNTGELFF